This record looks at one T cell receptor beta chain sequence and its context. Its antigen is as yet unknown. The data were produced by immunoSEQ multiplex PCR, yet TCRdb's version contains in-frame clones alone and is incomplete. Of around 300,000 clones detected, about 86% appear once; the ten largest clones hold roughly 1%. Unmatched junction bases numbered 3, after V lost 6 bases and J lost 2 bases. The germline CDR1 and CDR2 sequences are MNHEY and SMNVEV (reference sequence). CDR3 length: 13 residues. The data stem from a study of cytomegalovirus exposure and HLA in healthy donors. Whole-study results and caveats: It was found in a later analysis that first-cohort TCR clusters tended to co-occur in the roughly 120 validation repertoires. The majority of TCR sequences were rare, yet some public TCRs appeared in many donors. It was approximately 170 TCR beta chains that were listed as cytomegalovirus-associated.

The sequenced sample consisted of PBMCs. This TCR came from a woman between 18 and 29 years old in good health and CMV-seronegative. The rearrangement uses TRBV27 and TRBJ1-2; 7 nucleotides agree with TRBD1. The DNA of the CDR3 is TGTGCCAGCAGGATGACAGGGAACTATGGCTACACCTTC. Its protein product is CASRMTGNYGYTF.